This T cell receptor beta chain stems from a study of shared clonotypes between healthy human individuals. This table comes from immunoSEQ multiplex PCR, and its TCRdb copy is limited to in-frame clones, with some not included. The profile shows hundreds of thousands of clones, roughly 96% of them singletons. The germline gives CDR1 MNHEY, CDR2 SMNVEV (reference sequence). CDR3 length equals 11 residues. J lost 9 bases, V lost 8 bases, and 2 bases had no gene match. CD45RO-negative CD8 cells positively selected for CCR7 made up the naive population, which excluded terminally differentiated effector memory CD45RA+ cells.

Source material: naive CD8+ T cells sorted from blood. This TCR derives from a young woman in good health. The V gene is TRBV27, the J gene TRBJ2-1; the match to TRBD1 covers 9 bases. The CDR3 sequence: CASATGGEQFF. In DNA, the CDR3 is TGTGCCAGCGCGACAGGGGGTGAGCAGTTCTTC.